There are many counts of the clone carrying this T cell receptor beta chain. A single record per CDR3 protein comes from TCRdb applying MiXCR to the 5' RACE reads. This table holds tens of thousands of distinct CDR3 sequences, around 12% found once. V lost 6 bases, J lost 10 bases, and 9 bases stayed unmatched. CDR1 is MNHNS, CDR2 SASEGT, per germline. This CDR3 comprises 14 residues. This specimen comes from a study of early T cells in non-severe SARS-CoV-2 infection. The clonotype comes from an adult who was a healthcare worker with PCR-confirmed SARS-CoV-2 infection or an uninfected control (not recorded which). Source material: whole blood. The chain employs TRBV6-1 and TRBJ1-6, with TRBD1 matching over 7 bases. CDR3 sequence reads: CASRDDREVSPLHF. The CDR3 region has the DNA TGTGCCAGCAGGGATGACAGGGAGGTATCACCCCTCCACTTT.